Presented here are 7 T cell receptor beta chains from one specimen sequenced in a study of blood T cell repertoires in COVID-19. TCRdb's copy holds only in-frame clones and misses some; the assay was immunoSEQ multiplex PCR. The sample carries over 250,000 clones, more than 75% recorded once. Sequencing was performed on PBMCs or T cells enriched from blood (not recorded which). Receptor source: a woman aged 55-75 years in a cohort exposed to, infected with or recovered from COVID-19 (not recorded which).

This CDR3 is CASSPSGRDTQYF. The CDR3, as DNA: TGTGCCAGCAGCCCTAGCGGGAGAGATACGCAGTATTTT. The V and J genes are TRBV5-4 and TRBJ2-3, with TRBD2 matching 10 bases. Per the germline V gene, CDR1 is SGHNT and CDR2 is YYREEE (reference sequence). The length of the CDR3 is 13 residues. Losses at the gene ends were 4 bases for V and 5 bases for J; bases not matched to a gene: 1. Full variable domain (rest looked up from reference TRBV5-4 and TRBJ2-3): ETGVTQSPTHLIKTRGQQVTLRCSSQSGHNTVSWYQQALGQGPQFIFQYYREEENGRGNFPPRFSGLQFPNYSSELNVNALELDDSALYLCASSPSGRDTQYFGPGTRLTVL.

The CDR3: CASSYFRETQYF. CDR3 bases: TGTGCCAGCAGTTACTTCCGGGAGACCCAGTACTTC. This rearrangement joins TRBV6-5 to TRBJ2-5; no reliable D call. This CDR3 spans 12 amino acids. V lost 1 base and J 5 bases, leaving 5 bases between the germline ends. CDR1 and CDR2 (germline): MNHEY, SVGAGI.

This rearrangement joins TRBV18 to TRBJ1-3; tentatively, D is TRBD1 (6 bases). The CDR3 runs 15 residues. Trimming removed 8 bases from V and 7 bases from J, with 21 bases in between. Looked up from germline, CDR1 is KGHSH and CDR2 is LQKENI. The DNA of the CDR3 is TGTGCCAGCCGAAAGGGACACGGAGTAAAGAACACCATATATTTT. Encoded protein: CASRKGHGVKNTIYF. Complete variable domain (other parts from reference TRBV18 and TRBJ1-3): NAGVMQNPRHLVRRRGQEARLRCSPMKGHSHVYWYRQLPEEGLKFMVYLQKENIIDESGMPKERFSAEFPKEGPSILRIQQVVRGDSAAYFCASRKGHGVKNTIYFGEGSWLTVV.

The rearrangement links TRBV30 to TRBJ2-3; D gene uncertain. CDR1 is GTSNPN, CDR2 SVGIG, per germline (reference sequence). The CDR3 is 12 amino acids. Trimming cost V 0 bases and J 8 bases, with 9 bases left between them. The CDR3 is CAWSVDSSTQYF. The CDR3 coding sequence is TGTGCCTGGAGTGTAGATAGTTCTACGCAGTATTTT.

This chain uses TRBV7-8 with TRBJ2-1, with 7 positions matching TRBD2. Losses at the gene ends were 0 bases for V and 3 bases for J; bases not matched to a gene: 17. CDR1 SGHVS and CDR2 FQNEAQ come from the germline V gene. CDR3 length: 20 residues. The CDR3 coding sequence is TGTGCCAGCAGCTTAGCTGAGGCGGGAGCGTATTCGTTCGTCTACAATGAGCAGTTCTTC. Its protein product is CASSLAEAGAYSFVYNEQFF.

The V gene is TRBV29-1, the J gene TRBJ2-7; TRBD2 is a possible D gene (5 bases). CDR1 is SQVTM and CDR2 is ANQGSEA in the germline V gene. V was pared by 6 bases and J by 5 bases, with 14 bases between. CDR3 length: 12 residues. DNA of the CDR3: TGCAGCGTGGCCAGTGGACTCGACGAGCAGTACTTC. It translates to CSVASGLDEQYF.

V and J are TRBV7-9 and TRBJ2-7; TRBD2 agrees at 9 bases. This CDR3 has 15 amino acids. Germline values: CDR1 SEHNR, CDR2 FQNEAQ (reference sequence). V lost 3 bases to trimming and J lost 2 bases; unmatched junction nucleotides: 5. CDR3 coding DNA: TGTGCCAGCAGCTTCACTAGCGGGCGAACCTACGAGCAGTACTTC. This codes for CASSFTSGRTYEQYF.